The 31 T cell receptor beta chains listed next were all sequenced from one sample in a study of T cell responses to AZD1222 COVID-19 vaccine. Produced via immunoSEQ multiplex PCR; TCRdb's table is partial and in-frame only. The sample lists about 150,000 clones, about nine tenths occurring once. The sequences come from peripheral blood, collected on day 0 of AZD1222 vaccination. These TCRs come from an adult in good health.

The chain joins TRBV5-1 to TRBJ2-2; 9 nucleotides align to TRBD1. Germline assignment: CDR1 SGHRS and CDR2 YFSETQ. The V segment lost 3 bases and the J segment 1 base; nucleotides outside the gene matches: 1. This CDR3 contains 15 residues. CDR3 sequence reads: CASSSGQGNTGELFF. The CDR3 DNA follows: TGCGCCAGCAGCTCGGGACAGGGGAACACCGGGGAGCTGTTTTTT. The whole variable domain, filled in from reference TRBV5-1 and TRBJ2-2, reads KAGVTQTPRYLIKTRGQQVTLSCSPISGHRSVSWYQQTPGQGLQFLFEYFSETQRNKGNFPGRFSGRQFSNSRSEMNVSTLELGDSALYLCASSSGQGNTGELFFGEGSRLTVL.

The chain employs TRBV19 and TRBJ1-5, with D unclear. The CDR3 runs 12 residues. Trimming shortened V by 5 bases and J by 2 bases, and 4 bases separated the two germline ends. Germline CDR1 LNHDA, CDR2 SQIVND (reference sequence). CDR3 protein: CASSLGNQPQHF. The CDR3 nucleotides read TGTGCCAGTAGTCTGGGCAATCAGCCCCAGCATTTT.

The rearrangement links TRBV6-5 to TRBJ1-2, with D possibly being TRBD1 (6 bases). Trimming shortened V by 7 bases and J by 5 bases, and 20 bases separated the two germline ends. CDR3 length equals 15 residues. Germline values: CDR1 MNHEY, CDR2 SVGAGI. In DNA form, the CDR3 reads TGTGCCAGCATAAGCGTCGGAACAGGGAGTTATGGCTACACCTTC. Amino acids: CASISVGTGSYGYTF.

This clone occurred a few times. The CDR3 loop is CASSLRTSGNEQYF. The DNA for the CDR3 is TGTGCCAGCAGCTTACGGACTAGCGGGAACGAGCAGTACTTC. The chain employs TRBV7-9 and TRBJ2-7; 12 nucleotides line up with TRBD2. V was pared by 2 bases and J by 5 bases, with 1 base of the junction left unmatched. There are 14 residues in the CDR3. Germline CDR1 and CDR2: SEHNR and FQNEAQ (reference sequence).

The chain links TRBV28 to TRBJ2-7; 8 nucleotides line up with TRBD1. V shed 5 bases and J 4 bases; nucleotides not matched to a gene: 7. Germline V gives CDR1 MDHEN, CDR2 SYDVKM. The CDR3 runs 14 residues. The CDR3 region is CASSTRTGIYEQYF. CDR3 nucleotide sequence: TGTGCCAGCAGTACTCGGACAGGGATTTACGAGCAGTACTTC.

The chain recombines TRBV5-4 with TRBJ2-2; D gene uncertain. Trimming removed 5 bases from V and 3 bases from J, with 5 bases in between. The CDR3 is 12 amino acids. Germline-derived CDR1 and CDR2 are SGHNT and YYREEE (reference sequence). CDR3 in DNA: TGTGCCAGCAGTTGGGACACCGGGGAGCTGTTTTTT. Amino acids: CASSWDTGELFF. Filled out from reference TRBV5-4 and TRBJ2-2, the complete variable domain reads ETGVTQSPTHLIKTRGQQVTLRCSSQSGHNTVSWYQQALGQGPQFIFQYYREEENGRGNFPPRFSGLQFPNYSSELNVNALELDDSALYLCASSWDTGELFFGEGSRLTVL.

V and J are TRBV5-1 and TRBJ2-7, with TRBD2 identical over 13 bases. V lost 0 bases and J lost 7; bases outside the gene matches: 10. This CDR3 comprises 17 residues. Germline CDR1 is SGHRS and CDR2 is YFSETQ. CDR3 in amino acids: CASSLATSTSGRGEQYF. Here the CDR3 DNA reads TGCGCCAGCAGCTTGGCTACCAGTACTAGCGGGAGGGGTGAGCAGTACTTC.

V usage is TRBV11-2 and J usage is TRBJ1-1, with D tentatively TRBD1 (5 bases). V shed 3 bases and J shed 1 base, with 12 bases lying between them. The germline V gene encodes CDR1 SGHAT and CDR2 FQNNGV. This CDR3 is 15 amino acids long. The CDR3 spells CASSFPGRTNTEAFF. CDR3 DNA: TGTGCCAGCAGCTTCCCGGGACGGACGAACACTGAAGCTTTCTTT.

This chain links TRBV9 with TRBJ1-5; D is undetermined. V was trimmed by 2 bases and J by 4 bases, leaving 7 bases between them. The germline V gene has CDR1 SGDLS and CDR2 YYNGEE. This CDR3 has 13 residues. The DNA for the CDR3 is TGTGCCAGCAGCGTTCGACTTAATCAGCCCCAGCATTTT. Amino acids: CASSVRLNQPQHF.

The CDR3 sequence is CASSYTLGSNQPQHF. The CDR3 DNA reads TGTGCCAGCAGTTACACTCTGGGGAGCAATCAGCCCCAGCATTTT. V is TRBV6-2 or TRBV6-3 and J is TRBJ1-5, with D hard to call. The CDR3 consists of 15 residues. Trimming took 2 bases from V and 1 from J, leaving 9 bases between them. Germline V gene sequence: CDR1 MNHEY, CDR2 SVGEGT.

This clone was seen just once. The V and J genes are TRBV2 and TRBJ2-3; tentative D call: TRBD1 (5 bases). The CDR3 runs 14 residues. Trimming stripped 2 bases from V and 5 bases from J, with 11 bases between. Germline V gene sequence: CDR1 SNHLY, CDR2 FYNNEI. The CDR3, as DNA: TGTGCCAGCAGTGAATCTGGCAGGGTAGATACGCAGTATTTT. Translated, it gives CASSESGRVDTQYF.

The V and J genes are TRBV4-3 and TRBJ2-7, with D possibly TRBD2 on 5 matching bases. The CDR3 has 15 amino acids. Per the germline V gene, CDR1 is LGHNA and CDR2 is YSLEER. V was pared by 3 bases and J by 0 bases, with 12 bases between. CDR3 nucleotides: TGCGCCAGCAGCCATCGAGCGGAGGCCTCCTACGAGCAGTACTTC. Residues: CASSHRAEASYEQYF.

J is TRBJ1-4 and V is TRBV24-1; D gene unclear. The germline gives CDR1 KGHDR, CDR2 SFDVKD. The CDR3 length is 15 residues. Trimming left V 6 bases short and J 0 bases short, with 10 bases between. The CDR3 region has the DNA TGTGCCACCAGTAACGGACTGGCAACTAATGAAAAACTGTTTTTT. This sequence encodes CATSNGLATNEKLFF.

The chain uses TRBV14 and TRBJ2-1; D is perhaps TRBD2 (5 bases). Germline loops: CDR1 SGHDN, CDR2 FVKESK. The CDR3 sequence is 14 residues long. The germline V and J ends were trimmed by 5 bases and 2 bases, with 10 bases remaining between them. The CDR3 region is CASSNTGTYNEQFF. The DNA for the CDR3 is TGTGCCAGCAGCAACACCGGGACCTACAATGAGCAGTTCTTC.

The table lists this clone with a few counts. The J gene is TRBJ2-7, the V gene TRBV2; maybe TRBD2 (7 bases). V was trimmed by 7 bases and J by 2 bases, leaving 15 bases between them. The CDR3 loop spans 14 amino acids. Germline CDR1 is SNHLY and CDR2 is FYNNEI. The chain's CDR3 is CASNPRGAAYEQYF. The CDR3 DNA is TGTGCCAGCAACCCCCGGGGGGCGGCCTACGAGCAGTACTTC. The full variable domain, completed using reference TRBV2 and TRBJ2-7, is EPEVTQTPSHQVTQMGQEVILRCVPISNHLYFYWYRQILGQKVEFLVSFYNNEISEKSEIFDDQFSVERPDGSNFTLKIRSTKLEDSAMYFCASNPRGAAYEQYFGPGTRLTVT.

The rearrangement joins TRBV6-5 to TRBJ1-5; TRBD1 aligns across 7 bases. The germline CDR1 and CDR2 sequences are MNHEY and SVGAGI. V lost 4 bases, J lost 3 bases, and 6 bases stayed unmatched. The CDR3 extends over 15 amino acids. The CDR3 is CASSFGTVPNQPQHF. The CDR3 nucleotides read TGTGCCAGCAGTTTTGGGACAGTACCCAATCAGCCCCAGCATTTT.

This chain links TRBV12-3 or TRBV12-4 with TRBJ1-1, with D unclear. The CDR3 sequence is 12 residues long. Trimming took off 2 bases at V and 1 base at J, with 2 bases between the two ends. CDR3: CASSLWNTEAFF. The CDR3 DNA reads as TGTGCCAGCAGTTTATGGAACACTGAAGCTTTCTTT.

The chain employs TRBV4-1 and TRBJ2-1; D is perhaps TRBD1 or TRBD2 (6 bases each). The ends were cut back, 1 base at V and 7 bases at J, with 23 bases in the middle. Germline loops: CDR1 MGHRA, CDR2 YSYEKL. This CDR3 contains 18 residues. The CDR3 here is CASSQGRGGTRRDNEQFF. Written as DNA, the CDR3 is TGCGCCAGCAGCCAAGGCAGGGGTGGCACCCGGAGGGATAATGAGCAGTTCTTC.

The chain couples TRBV5-1 to TRBJ2-5, with 7 bases matching TRBD1. Germline V CDR1 and CDR2: SGHRS, YFSETQ. This CDR3 has 16 amino acids. V lost 3 bases and J lost 2; bases outside the gene matches: 10. The DNA of the CDR3 is TGCGCCAGCAGCTGGAACCGACAGGGTGGGCAAGAGACCCAGTACTTC. This codes for CASSWNRQGGQETQYF.

A single count supports this clone. The CDR3 loop reads CASSQGQGQGPQHF. CDR3 DNA sequence: TGTGCCAGCAGCCAAGGACAGGGTCAGGGGCCCCAGCATTTT. This chain uses TRBV3-1 (or the pseudogene TRBV3-2) with TRBJ1-5; the match to TRBD1 covers 7 bases. Trimming at V came to 1 base and at J to 9 bases, leaving 6 bases not matched to a gene. Germline V lookup: CDR1 LGHDT, CDR2 YNNKEL (reference sequence). This CDR3 is 14 amino acids long.

The gene calls are TRBV28 and TRBJ1-5; D is unresolved. CDR1 and CDR2 from the germline V gene are MDHEN and SYDVKM. Trimming removed 4 bases from V and 6 bases from J, with 7 bases in between. This CDR3 region has 12 residues. DNA for the CDR3: TGTGCCAGCAGTTCCGTAGGTCAGCCCCAGCATTTT. Protein product: CASSSVGQPQHF.

V gene TRBV6-4 combines with J gene TRBJ2-1; D may be TRBD1 (6 bases). Trimming cost V 1 base and J 7 bases, with 14 bases left between them. The CDR3 length is 15 residues. Germline values: CDR1 MRHNA, CDR2 SNTAGT. CDR3 coding DNA: TGTGCCAGCAGTGACTTGGCAGGGGTTTATAATGAGCAGTTCTTC. Its translation: CASSDLAGVYNEQFF.

The genes are TRBV5-1 and TRBJ2-6; tentatively, D is TRBD1 (6 bases). Trimming stripped 1 base from V and 2 bases from J, with 7 bases between. The CDR3 is 15 residues long. Germline V gene lookup returns CDR1 SGHRS and CDR2 YFSETQ. CDR3 protein: CASSLTGTGANVLTF. CDR3 DNA sequence: TGCGCCAGCAGCTTGACAGGGACTGGGGCCAACGTCCTGACTTTC.

The gene calls are TRBV29-1 and TRBJ1-2; 9 bases map to TRBD1. This CDR3 has 16 residues. Per the germline V gene, CDR1 is SQVTM and CDR2 is ANQGSEA. The J segment lost 4 bases and the V segment lost 0 bases, leaving 9 bases of the junction unmatched. In DNA, the CDR3 is TGCAGCGTTGAAGATGGGACAGGGCCGGATAGCTATGGCTACACCTTC. The encoded protein is CSVEDGTGPDSYGYTF. Using reference TRBV29-1 and TRBJ1-2 for the parts outside the CDR3, the full variable domain is SAVISQKPSRDICQRGTSLTIQCQVDSQVTMMFWYRQQPGQSLTLIATANQGSEATYESGFVIDKFPISRPNLTFSTLTVSNMSPEDSSIYLCSVEDGTGPDSYGYTFGSGTRLTVV.

This chain joins TRBV12-3 or TRBV12-4 and TRBJ1-2; TRBD1 matches 9 bases. V trimming: 6 bases; J trimming: 8 bases; junction bases outside the gene matches: 7. The CDR3 has 13 residues. The CDR3 region is CASSLQGARGYTF. DNA for the CDR3: TGTGCCAGCAGCCTACAGGGGGCGCGAGGCTACACCTTC.

The chain has TRBV7-2 and TRBJ1-1; no clear D gene. V lost 5 bases to trimming and J lost 4 bases, with 14 bases between them. Germline assignment: CDR1 SGHTA and CDR2 FQGNSA. This CDR3 spans 14 amino acids. The CDR3 region is CASSPDLRSTEAFF. The CDR3 DNA is TGTGCCAGCAGCCCGGACCTCCGGAGCACTGAAGCTTTCTTT. Supplemented by reference TRBV7-2 and TRBJ1-1, the full variable domain reads GAGVSQSPSNKVTEKGKDVELRCDPISGHTALYWYRQSLGQGLEFLIYFQGNSAPDKSGLPSDRFSAERTGGSVSTLTIQRTQQEDSAVYLCASSPDLRSTEAFFGQGTRLTVV.

The rearrangement links TRBV27 to TRBJ2-3, with 9 bases identical to TRBD2. Germline loops: CDR1 MNHEY, CDR2 SMNVEV (reference sequence). V was clipped by 3 bases and J by 1 base; unmatched bases: 8. The CDR3 covers 17 residues. The CDR3 bases are TGTGCCAGCAGTTTCTCCGGGACTAGCAGTGGCACAGATACGCAGTATTTT. Translation: CASSFSGTSSGTDTQYF.

The CDR3 DNA reads TGTGCCAGCAGCGTAGGTACGGGAATTAGGACAGATACGCAGTATTTT. Translated, it gives CASSVGTGIRTDTQYF. The chain uses TRBV9 and TRBJ2-3; D is perhaps TRBD2 (5 bases). There are 16 residues in the CDR3. Germline assignment: CDR1 SGDLS and CDR2 YYNGEE. Trimming stripped 0 bases from V and 3 bases from J, with 14 bases between.

The chain is built from TRBV4-3 and TRBJ2-7; D could derive from TRBD1 or TRBD2 (5 bases each). The CDR3 covers 14 residues. Trimming shortened V by 1 base and J by 4 bases, and 11 bases separated the two germline ends. The germline V gene has CDR1 LGHNA and CDR2 YSLEER. The CDR3 spells CASSQGDGAYEQYF. CDR3 in DNA: TGCGCCAGCAGCCAAGGGGACGGAGCGTACGAGCAGTACTTC.

V is TRBV28 and J is TRBJ1-6, with D tentatively TRBD1 (6 bases). The CDR3 spans 15 residues. V was shortened by 3 bases and J by 10 bases, with 16 bases between the two germline ends. Germline CDR1 reads MDHEN; CDR2 reads SYDVKM. CDR3 sequence: CASSFEYREYSPLHF. The CDR3 nucleotides are TGTGCCAGCAGTTTTGAATACAGGGAGTACTCACCCCTCCACTTT.

This chain links TRBV7-2 with TRBJ2-3, with TRBD2 as a possible D gene (7 bases). Trimming pared 8 bases from V and 6 bases from J, leaving 24 bases between. The V gene's germline CDR1 is SGHTA and CDR2 FQGNSA. CDR3 length: 16 residues. This chain's CDR3 is CASAPGGRGSGDTQYF. DNA for the CDR3: TGTGCCAGCGCCCCCGGGGGGCGGGGGAGCGGGGATACGCAGTATTTT.